A single sample gave rise to the 2 T cell receptor beta chains below, sequenced in a study of blood T cells in healthy people across ages. A J-beta primer mix and a sample-barcoded 5' primer were used in a second PCR of about 7 to 12 cycles. Via MiXCR, TCRdb re-called the 5' RACE reads, giving one row per CDR3 protein. The sample has around 600,000 distinct CDR3 sequences, 40% to 50% seen once. Material for sequencing was blood. Source of these receptors: a man at least 80 years old in good health.

The chain couples TRBV5-1 to TRBJ2-3; TRBD2 matches at 10 bases. Germline V gene sequence: CDR1 SGHRS, CDR2 YFSETQ. The CDR3 is 15 amino acids. The junction had 7 bases not matched to a gene; V was cut back by 5 bases and J by 4 bases. Written as DNA, the CDR3 is TGCGCCAGCAGGCCCGGGACTAGCGTGGCAGATACGCAGTATTTT. Residues: CASRPGTSVADTQYF.

The chain uses TRBV20-1 and TRBJ2-5, with D possibly being TRBD2 (6 bases). CDR3 length: 13 amino acids. Germline CDR1 DFQATT, CDR2 SNEGSKA (reference sequence). Between the trimmed V and J ends, which lost 3 bases and 5 bases, there was a span of 13 bases. In nucleotides, the CDR3 is TGCAGTGCTAGTTCTGGAGGGCGGGAGACCCAGTACTTC. It translates to CSASSGGRETQYF.